Below, one TCR beta chain is given with its context. The antigen remains unidentified. This CDR3 region has 13 residues. Germline V lookup: CDR1 SQVTM, CDR2 ANQGSEA. V lost 3 bases to trimming and J lost 8 bases, with 16 bases between them. TCRdb keeps only in-frame clones here, not all; method: immunoSEQ multiplex PCR. This sample carries about 90,000 clones, approximately 90% of them seen once, and the ten largest clones take 5.2%. These data come from a study of T cell responses to AZD1222 COVID-19 vaccine. Study-wide results and caveats: Baseline seropositivity characterized only six AZD1222 recipients. Reportedly, nearly half the spike-specific TCRs target unmutated variant regions. Spike was spanned by vaccine-associated CD4 TCRs, with dominance at 160-218 and 743-854. Donor demographics were predominantly white British with a female majority; clonal diversity may be underestimated.

The chain joins TRBV29-1 to TRBJ1-2; D gene uncertain. The sequencing used peripheral blood, collected on day 0 of MenACWY control vaccination. The sequence was obtained from an adult in good health. In DNA form, the CDR3 reads TGCAGCGTTGAGGCTGGCGGGTTGCGAGGCTACACCTTC. It codes for CSVEAGGLRGYTF.